Below are 16 T cell receptor beta chains sequenced from a single sample in a study of T-cell memory formation after mild COVID-19. TCRdb re-called the 5' RACE reads through MiXCR, storing one row per CDR3 protein. The sample includes a few hundred thousand distinct CDR3 sequences, 24% seen only once; the top ten take 7% to 9.5%. The sequenced sample was PBMCs or a T cell subset sorted from them (not recorded which). These receptors were taken from an adult woman who had mild COVID-19 (a few samples of this study predate the infection). Cell type and time point are not known.

This chain uses TRBV7-9 with TRBJ2-3; D is uncertain. This CDR3 region has 15 residues. Germline V gives CDR1 SEHNR, CDR2 FQNEAQ (reference sequence). V was cut by 1 base and J by 1 base, with 9 bases left in between. The CDR3 here is CASSLGGFRTDTQYF. The DNA of the CDR3 is TGTGCCAGCAGCTTAGGGGGATTTCGCACAGATACGCAGTATTTT.

This clonotype was seen only a few times. The chain couples TRBV30 to TRBJ1-2; D might be TRBD1 (6 bases). The CDR3 runs 13 residues. Trimming pared 4 bases from V and 4 bases from J, leaving 13 bases between. CDR1 GTSNPN and CDR2 SVGIG come from the germline V gene (reference sequence). This chain's CDR3 is CAWTGQSVYGYTF. CDR3 sequence (DNA): TGTGCCTGGACCGGACAGTCAGTCTATGGCTACACCTTC.

For this clonotype: Possible read error: a much larger clone is one base away. This chain connects TRBV4-2 to TRBJ2-1; the D gene is possibly TRBD2 (6 bases). Trimming stripped 3 bases from V and 10 bases from J, with 10 bases between. The CDR3 runs 12 residues. Germline V gene sequence: CDR1 LGHNA, CDR2 YNFKEQ. CDR3 coding DNA: TGTGCCAGCAGCCACTTCCGGGAGGAGCAGTTCTTC. Amino acid sequence: CASSHFREEQFF.

Ten or more counts support this clonotype. V is TRBV29-1 and J is TRBJ2-5; 9 bases align to TRBD1. J was trimmed by 2 bases and V by 2 bases; bases with no gene match: 3. The CDR3 runs to 14 residues. Germline loops: CDR1 SQVTM, CDR2 ANQGSEA. CDR3 region: CSVEPGTGQETQYF. CDR3 bases: TGCAGCGTTGAACCCGGGACAGGGCAAGAGACCCAGTACTTC.

The gene calls are TRBV5-5 and TRBJ2-5; tentatively, D is TRBD2 (6 bases). CDR3 length: 14 amino acids. The V gene lost 4 bases and the J gene lost 5 bases, with 15 bases spanning the gap. Per the germline V gene, CDR1 is SGHKS and CDR2 is YYEKEE (reference sequence). CDR3 loop: CASSRPGALETQYF. The CDR3 DNA sequence: TGTGCCAGCAGCCGGCCGGGAGCACTGGAGACCCAGTACTTC.

This clonotype was recorded a few times. This sequence joins TRBV2 and TRBJ2-5; 9 bases agree with TRBD2. The CDR3 sequence is 14 residues long. V lost 6 bases, J lost 5 bases, and 7 bases stayed unmatched. Germline-derived CDR1 and CDR2 are SNHLY and FYNNEI. This chain's CDR3 is CASRGLAGYETQYF. The CDR3 DNA reads TGTGCCAGCAGAGGGCTAGCGGGGTATGAGACCCAGTACTTC.

J is TRBJ2-3 and V is TRBV7-6; 7 nucleotides match TRBD1. J gave up 3 bases and V 3 bases, and 9 bases lay outside the gene matches. Germline loops: CDR1 SGHVS, CDR2 FNYEAQ. This CDR3 has 16 residues. CDR3 region: CASSLGAGGRTDTQYF. In nucleotides, the CDR3 is TGTGCCAGCAGCTTGGGGGCAGGGGGTAGGACAGATACGCAGTATTTT.

In its sample, this clonotype was seen a few times. The gene calls are TRBV7-9 and TRBJ2-1; TRBD1 matches at 9 bases. The CDR3 extends over 16 amino acids. Germline CDR1 is SEHNR and CDR2 is FQNEAQ (reference sequence). The V segment lost 1 base and the J segment 7 bases; nucleotides outside the gene matches: 8. The CDR3 is CASSLVVVGTGNEQFF. The CDR3 bases are TGTGCCAGCAGCTTAGTAGTGGTCGGGACAGGGAATGAGCAGTTCTTC.

This clonotype has a handful of counts. The chain carries TRBV7-7 and TRBJ2-5, with 8 bases lining up with TRBD2. V lost 5 bases to trimming and J lost 7 bases; unmatched junction nucleotides: 9. The germline V gene encodes CDR1 SSHAT and CDR2 FNYEAQ (reference sequence). CDR3 length: 14 residues. The CDR3 DNA is TGTGCCAGCAGCCCGGGACCCGGGGGGGGGACCCAGTACTTC. Translating gives CASSPGPGGGTQYF.

This clonotype was picked up many times. This chain uses TRBV24-1 with TRBJ2-1, with 12 bases fitting TRBD2. CDR3 length: 16 amino acids. With 4 bases clipped from V and 7 bases from J, the junction kept 7 bases outside the gene matches. The germline CDR1 and CDR2 sequences are KGHDR and SFDVKD. CDR3 DNA sequence: TGTGCCACCAGTGAGACCGCTAGCGGGAGGGGTAATGAGCAGTTCTTC. Its translation is CATSETASGRGNEQFF.

This clonotype was detected only a few times. The chain joins TRBV7-2 to TRBJ1-1; no firm D call. V was cut by 3 bases and J by 2 bases, with 10 bases left in between. Germline V lookup: CDR1 SGHTA, CDR2 FQGNSA. The CDR3 consists of 14 residues. The chain's CDR3 is CASSFPFGNTEAFF. In DNA form, the CDR3 reads TGTGCCAGCAGCTTCCCCTTTGGAAACACTGAAGCTTTCTTT.

There are a few counts of this clonotype. The V gene is TRBV28, the J gene TRBJ2-5, with TRBD2 matching over 7 bases. The CDR3 runs 14 residues. Germline-derived CDR1 and CDR2 are MDHEN and SYDVKM. Trimming removed 6 bases from V and 5 bases from J; junction bases left unmatched: 9. This CDR3 reads CASSPQAGTETQYF. The DNA of the CDR3 is TGTGCCAGCAGCCCACAAGCGGGAACGGAGACCCAGTACTTC.

This clonotype came up a few times. The DNA for the CDR3 is TGTGCCAGCAGACCCGACAGGCCGGGGGCAGATACGCAGTATTTT. It translates to CASRPDRPGADTQYF. This chain uses TRBV7-9 with TRBJ2-3; D possibly uses TRBD1 or TRBD2 (6 bases each). The germline gives CDR1 SEHNR, CDR2 FQNEAQ (reference sequence). V was shortened by 6 bases and J by 4 bases, with 17 bases between the two germline ends. The length of the CDR3 is 15 residues. Drawing the rest from reference TRBV7-9 and TRBJ2-3, the complete variable domain is DTGVSQNPRHKITKRGQNVTFRCDPISEHNRLYWYRQTLGQGPEFLTYFQNEAQLEKSRLLSDRFSAERPKGSFSTLEIQRTEQGDSAMYLCASRPDRPGADTQYFGPGTRLTVL.

This clonotype was seen only a few times. The chain employs TRBV24-1 and TRBJ2-7; a weak D match, TRBD1 (5 bases). The CDR3 spans 13 residues. V lost 1 base and J lost 6, with 9 bases in between. CDR1 is KGHDR, CDR2 SFDVKD, per germline. For the CDR3, the DNA is TGTGCCACCAGTGATTTCTCCAGGGCCGAGCAGTACTTC. Residues: CATSDFSRAEQYF.

This clonotype was seen only a few times. The chain is built from TRBV7-6 and TRBJ2-3; 10 bases are shared with TRBD2. With 0 bases clipped from V and 0 bases from J, the junction kept 9 bases outside the gene matches. The CDR3 is 19 residues long. Germline V gene data show CDR1 as SGHVS and CDR2 as FNYEAQ. CDR3: CASSLAAATSGPSTDTQYF. CDR3 in DNA: TGTGCCAGCAGCTTAGCCGCAGCGACTAGCGGGCCTAGCACAGATACGCAGTATTTT.

This clonotype was picked up many times. The rearrangement joins TRBV12-3 or TRBV12-4 to TRBJ1-5; D perhaps matches TRBD1 (5 bases). Trimming took 7 bases from V and 6 from J, leaving 10 bases between them. This CDR3 contains 12 residues. CDR3 DNA sequence: TGTGCCAGCACTGGGGGGGGTCAGCCCCAGCATTTT. Amino acid sequence: CASTGGGQPQHF.